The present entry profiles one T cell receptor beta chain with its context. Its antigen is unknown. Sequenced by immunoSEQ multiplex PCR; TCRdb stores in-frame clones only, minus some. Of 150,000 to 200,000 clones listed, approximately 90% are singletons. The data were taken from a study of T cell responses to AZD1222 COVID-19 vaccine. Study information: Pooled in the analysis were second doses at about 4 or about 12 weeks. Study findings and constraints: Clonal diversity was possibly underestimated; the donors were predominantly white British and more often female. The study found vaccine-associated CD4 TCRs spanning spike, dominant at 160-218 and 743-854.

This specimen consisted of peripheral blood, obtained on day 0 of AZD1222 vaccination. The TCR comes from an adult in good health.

CDR3 sequence (DNA): TGTGCCTGGAACGGGGTTAGCAATGAGCAGTTCTTC. This encodes CAWNGVSNEQFF. The rearrangement uses TRBV30 and TRBJ2-1; D may be TRBD2 (5 bases). Germline CDR1 is GTSNPN and CDR2 is SVGIG (reference sequence). The ends were cut back, 4 bases at V and 6 bases at J, with 10 bases in the middle. The CDR3 spans 12 residues.